This TCR beta chain was captured in a study of metastatic and nonmetastatic thyroid tumors. Across the study: Blood and tumor or nodule tissue repertoires from malignant and benign thyroid patients were compared. Whole-study results and caveats: Malignant tumors reportedly showed significantly higher TCR beta diversity than benign nodules in both blood and tumor.

In the authors' workflow: The study took CDR3 differences across clinicopathological groups and made a distant-metastasis classifier for papillary thyroid cancer from them. TCRdb used MiXCR to call clones anew from the PCR reads. The authors' filters were not applied to this entry. The sample lists 80,000 to 85,000 clones, around 13% occurring once. The CDR3 totals 14 residues. The V and J ends lost 4 bases and 8 bases, in that order; junction bases with no gene match: 8. Germline-derived CDR1 and CDR2 are MNHNS and SASEGT. Thyroid surgery took place with no prior treatment in any patient. This clone has ten or more counts. What it recognizes is unknown.

The source material was tumor tissue. The chain joins TRBV6-1 to TRBJ2-1; 7 nucleotides align to TRBD2. The receptor was isolated from a female donor with papillary thyroid cancer or a benign thyroid nodule (not recorded which). Some clones in this sample may be carry-over from other donors' samples. In DNA form, the CDR3 reads TGTGCCAGCAGTGGGGTGGGAGGGAACGATGAGCAGTTCTTC. Amino acid sequence: CASSGVGGNDEQFF.